A single T cell receptor beta chain is shown here with its context. The antigen is undetermined. The junction differs from germline at one of its ends, possibly a read error. The data originate from a study of T cell repertoires in cytomegalovirus infection. Looking at the study overall: Public signatures in TCR beta pointed to CMV infection and matching HLA type.

TCRdb reprocessed the reads via MiXCR and lists one record per CDR3 protein. The sample consists of around 290,000 distinct CDR3 sequences, roughly 24% of them appearing once. The CDR3 is made up of 13 amino acids. The V gene's germline CDR1 is MDHEN and CDR2 SYDVKM. Whole-study results and caveats: CMV-specific TCR beta clonotypes restricted by HLA-C dominated the ex vivo response.

The chain carries TRBV28 and TRBJ2-1, with D perhaps TRBD1 (6 bases). The origin of this receptor is a human donor in good health (CMV status not recorded). Some clones in this sample may be carry-over from other donors' samples. Sequences were obtained from PBMCs. The CDR3 DNA reads as TGTGCCAGCAGTCCAGGACAGTACAATGAGCAGATCTTC. This sequence encodes CASSPGQYNEQIF.